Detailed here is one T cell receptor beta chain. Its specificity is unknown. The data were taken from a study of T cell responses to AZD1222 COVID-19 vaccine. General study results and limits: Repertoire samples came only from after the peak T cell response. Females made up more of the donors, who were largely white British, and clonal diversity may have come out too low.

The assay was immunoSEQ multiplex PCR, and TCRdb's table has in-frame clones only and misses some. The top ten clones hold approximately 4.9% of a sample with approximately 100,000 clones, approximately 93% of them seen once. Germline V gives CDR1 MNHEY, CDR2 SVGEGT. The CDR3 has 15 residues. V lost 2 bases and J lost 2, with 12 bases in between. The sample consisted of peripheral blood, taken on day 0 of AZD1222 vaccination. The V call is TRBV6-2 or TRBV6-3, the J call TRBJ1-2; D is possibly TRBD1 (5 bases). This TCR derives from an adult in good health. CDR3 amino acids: CASSYPPGPNYGYTF. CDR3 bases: TGTGCCAGCAGTTACCCGCCGGGACCCAACTATGGCTACACCTTC.